This T cell receptor (beta chain) was observed in a study of T-cell memory formation after mild COVID-19. TCRdb re-called the 5' RACE reads with MiXCR, one entry per CDR3 protein. The sample has approximately 270,000 distinct CDR3 sequences; around 15% are singletons. V lost 0 bases and J lost 4; bases outside the gene matches: 5. CDR1 SGHRS and CDR2 YFSETQ come from the germline V gene. The CDR3 covers 15 residues. This clonotype was counted only a few times. This sequence was found in a man aged 18 to 30 who had mild COVID-19 (a few samples of this study predate the infection). Cell type and time point are not known. Sequenced: PBMCs or a T cell subset sorted from them (not recorded which). V and J are TRBV5-1 and TRBJ2-5, with 8 bases matching TRBD1. In DNA, the CDR3 is TGCGCCAGCAGCTTGGGACAGGGGAGAGTAGAGACCCAGTACTTC. It is translated as CASSLGQGRVETQYF. Complete variable domain (other parts from reference TRBV5-1 and TRBJ2-5): KAGVTQTPRYLIKTRGQQVTLSCSPISGHRSVSWYQQTPGQGLQFLFEYFSETQRNKGNFPGRFSGRQFSNSRSEMNVSTLELGDSALYLCASSLGQGRVETQYFGPGTRLLVL.